These T cell receptor beta chains were read from a single sample in a study of blood T cells in healthy people across ages. TCRdb fed the 5' RACE reads into MiXCR, producing one record per CDR3 protein. Of about 1.4 million distinct CDR3 sequences detected, almost 60% appear once; the ten largest clones hold 6.5% to 8.5%. The sequenced sample consisted of blood. Receptors originate from a man younger than 35 in good health. The CDR3 runs from the conserved cysteine through the conserved F or W. Each record gives: clone size, D gene, V gene, J gene, CDR3 DNA, CDR3 protein. The D gene is left open where the match is weak. Some rows mark clone size as missing; the rest say once, few, many or name a class of expanded clone.

-,-,TRBV6-5,TRBJ1-2,TGTGCCAGCAGTTACCGCGGGACCTGCACCTTC,CASSYRGTCTF
few,TRBD1,TRBV29-1,TRBJ2-5,TGCAGCGTTGACCGGGGCGGACAGGGTTCAGAGACCCAGTACTTC,CSVDRGGQGSETQYF
-,-,TRBV7-2,TRBJ1-3,TGTGCCAGCAGCTTAGTTCGGGGGCCGACCTCTGGAAACACCATATATTTT,CASSLVRGPTSGNTIYF
-,TRBD2,TRBV29-1,TRBJ2-4,TGCAGCGTTGAAGCTAGCGGGGGGGAGAACATTCAGTACTTC,CSVEASGGENIQYF
-,-,TRBV6-1,TRBJ1-2,TGTGCCAGCAGTGAAATGGGGGTGGGTGGCTACACCTTC,CASSEMGVGGYTF
few,-,TRBV7-9,TRBJ2-3,TGTGCCAGCAGCTCAGGGCGTCCTACAGATACGCAGTATTTT,CASSSGRPTDTQYF
-,-,TRBV4-1,TRBJ1-5,TGCGCCAGCAGCCAAGATAGACAGTCCGGGCGCCAGCATTTT,CASSQDRQSGRQHF
few,-,TRBV6-1,TRBJ2-5,TGTGCCAGCAGTGATGGACATAATCAAGAGACCCAGTACTTC,CASSDGHNQETQYF
-,TRBD1,TRBV6-2/TRBV6-3,TRBJ1-1,TGTGCCAGCAGTTACACAGGGACAGCCCCGAACACTGAAGCTTTCTTT,CASSYTGTAPNTEAFF
-,-,TRBV7-9,TRBJ2-7,TGTGCCAGCAGCTTAGTCGGACAGTACGAGCAGTACTTC,CASSLVGQYEQYF
-,-,TRBV14,TRBJ2-2,TGTGCCAGCAGCCAAGATATGGGTTTCGGGGAGCTGTTTTTT,CASSQDMGFGELFF
-,-,TRBV28,TRBJ1-4,TGTGCCAGCAGTTTGGAAATGAGCCAATTCCTTGAAAAACTGTTTTTT,CASSLEMSQFLEKLFF
-,-,TRBV7-2,TRBJ1-2,TGTGCCAGCAGCCCCTTAGGGAATAACTATGGCTACACCTTC,CASSPLGNNYGYTF
-,TRBD1,TRBV18,TRBJ2-3,TGTGCCAGCTCACCACTCAAGGGGGCGAGCACAGATACGCAGTATTTT,CASSPLKGASTDTQYF
few,-,TRBV3-1,TRBJ2-1,TGTGCCAGCAGCCAAGAAGAGCGGATTGACAATGAGCAGTTCTTC,CASSQEERIDNEQFF
-,TRBD2,TRBV20-1,TRBJ2-7,TGCAGTGCGTCGACTAGCGGGAGTAGGGCCTACGAGCAGTACTTC,CSASTSGSRAYEQYF
-,-,TRBV4-3,TRBJ2-1,TGCGCCAGCAGCCAAGATCTAAGCCTCAGCTCCTACAATGAGCAGTTCTTC,CASSQDLSLSSYNEQFF
-,-,TRBV28,TRBJ2-7,TGTGCCAGCTGGGGCAACGACTACGAGCAGTACTTC,CASWGNDYEQYF
-,-,TRBV6-5,TRBJ2-3,TGTGCCAGCAGTGCCGGGATCAGCACAGATACGCAGTATTTT,CASSAGISTDTQYF
-,-,TRBV7-9,TRBJ2-7,TGTACCAGCAGCTCTAGTTCGACCTACGAGCAGTACTTC,CTSSSSSTYEQYF
-,-,TRBV28,TRBJ2-3,TGTGCCAGCAGTTTACGTGGCGGGGAGGTAGATACGCAGTATTTT,CASSLRGGEVDTQYF
few,-,TRBV29-1,TRBJ2-7,TGCAGCGTTTCCAATGGTAGGGGGGAGCAGTACTTC,CSVSNGRGEQYF
-,TRBD2,TRBV20-1,TRBJ2-7,TGCAGTGCTAGCCGCCCGGGACTAGTGGGAGCCTACGAGCAGTACTTC,CSASRPGLVGAYEQYF
once,-,TRBV4-3,TRBJ2-7,TGCGCCAGCAGCCAAGATCTTGGGGGACAAGATCACGAGCAGTACTTC,CASSQDLGGQDHEQYF
-,-,TRBV14,TRBJ1-1,TGTGCCAGCAGCCAAGGGACAACCGGCAACACTGAAGCTTTCTTT,CASSQGTTGNTEAFF
-,-,TRBV10-2,TRBJ2-5,TGCGCCAGCAGTGAGCCACTCAGAGAGACCCAGTACTTC,CASSEPLRETQYF
-,-,TRBV6-5,TRBJ2-1,TGTGCCAGCACCGACACTAGCTACAATGAGCAGTTCTTC,CASTDTSYNEQFF
-,TRBD1,TRBV28,TRBJ2-7,TGTGCCAGCAGTCCCAGGACAGGGTTTCGGCACGAGCAGTACTTC,CASSPRTGFRHEQYF
few,TRBD2,TRBV7-9,TRBJ2-1,TGTGCCAGCAGCCCCGGGACTAGCGGCGTCTACAATGAGCAGTTCTTC,CASSPGTSGVYNEQFF
-,-,TRBV4-1,TRBJ1-2,TGCGCCAGCAGCCAAGAGGTAGCGGGGGAAGGCTACACCTTC,CASSQEVAGEGYTF
-,-,TRBV29-1,TRBJ2-7,TGCAGCGTCGGTATTAGCGGAGGCTACGAGCAGTACTTC,CSVGISGGYEQYF
-,-,TRBV6-2/TRBV6-3,TRBJ2-5,TGTGCCAGCAGTCGCCCCGGGACGGGGGCACAAGAGACCCAGTACTTC,CASSRPGTGAQETQYF
few,TRBD2,TRBV20-1,TRBJ2-7,TGCAGTGCTCCAAAGCGGGAGAGGGCCTACGAGCAGTACTTC,CSAPKRERAYEQYF
few,-,TRBV27,TRBJ2-1,TGTGCCAGCAGCCGCGGACGGGGGGCCCTCAATGAGCAGTTCTTC,CASSRGRGALNEQFF
once,TRBD2,TRBV2,TRBJ2-7,TGTGCCGGCCGGACGGGGACTAACTCCTACAATGAGCAGTACTTC,CAGRTGTNSYNEQYF
-,-,TRBV20-1,TRBJ2-1,TGCAGTGCTAGTTCAAATGAGCAGTTCTTC,CSASSNEQFF
-,TRBD1,TRBV20-1,TRBJ2-1,TGCAGTGCTTCGGCTCAACGGGACAGGGGGTTAAATGAGCAGTTCTTC,CSASAQRDRGLNEQFF
-,TRBD2,TRBV14,TRBJ2-7,TGTGCCAGCAGCCAAGGACTAGCGGGGGCCCTACTAAACTCCTACGAGCAGTACTTC,CASSQGLAGALLNSYEQYF
-,TRBD1,TRBV12-3/TRBV12-4,TRBJ1-2,TGTGCCAGCCTCCCGACAGGGGGTGTTCCGGGCTACACCTTC,CASLPTGGVPGYTF
-,-,TRBV5-1,TRBJ2-5,TGCGCCAGCAGCTCCTATCTTTACAATGAGCAGTACTTC,CASSSYLYNEQYF
-,-,TRBV2,TRBJ2-3,TGTGCCAGCAGTGTGAAGGGGGTCTCAGATACGCAGTATTTT,CASSVKGVSDTQYF
-,TRBD1,TRBV6-6,TRBJ2-7,TGTGCCAGCAGTTTTTCACCAGGGACAGGGGAATCCTACGAGCAGTACTTC,CASSFSPGTGESYEQYF